These 21 T cell receptor beta chains were sequenced from one sample in a study of blood T cell repertoires in COVID-19. Sequencing used immunoSEQ multiplex PCR; TCRdb keeps in-frame clones, though not all of them. The sample gives around 300,000 clones, 86% of which show up once; over 10% is in the top ten. The sequenced sample was peripheral blood. The source is a woman in her 70s with COVID-19, enrolled during active disease.

J is TRBJ1-4 and V is TRBV3-1 (or the pseudogene TRBV3-2), with TRBD1 matching 7 bases. The V gene end was trimmed by 6 bases and the J gene end by 8 bases; junction bases not matched to a gene: 6. The V gene's germline CDR1 is LGHDT and CDR2 YNNKEL (reference sequence). The CDR3 spans 13 residues. DNA for the CDR3: TGTGCCAGCAGTCACCAACAGGGGGAAAAACTGTTTTTT. This encodes CASSHQQGEKLFF.

The chain employs TRBV18 and TRBJ2-3; 11 nucleotides align to TRBD1. CDR3 length: 16 residues. V shed 2 bases and J 2 bases; nucleotides not matched to a gene: 3. Germline CDR1 reads KGHSH; CDR2 reads LQKENI. CDR3 DNA sequence: TGTGCCAGCTCACCAGGGACAGGGGGAAACACAGATACGCAGTATTTT. Its translation is CASSPGTGGNTDTQYF.

The J gene is TRBJ2-1, the V gene TRBV28, with a tentative D call TRBD2 (7 bases). V was cut by 4 bases and J by 1 base, with 17 bases left in between. CDR1 and CDR2 from the germline V gene are MDHEN and SYDVKM. The CDR3 runs to 17 residues. CDR3: CASSYKGGGYSYNEQFF. The CDR3, as DNA: TGTGCCAGCAGTTATAAAGGGGGGGGATATTCCTACAATGAGCAGTTCTTC.

This clone was counted between two and nine times. CDR3 coding DNA: TGCGCCAGCAGCTTCTCCGGGACAGTGAACACTGAAGCTTTCTTT. This codes for CASSFSGTVNTEAFF. This chain links TRBV5-1 with TRBJ1-1; 7 bases are a match to TRBD1. This CDR3 contains 15 residues. Germline lookup yields CDR1 SGHRS and CDR2 YFSETQ. V was pared by 2 bases and J by 0 bases, with 4 bases of the junction left unmatched. Variable domain in full (rest from reference TRBV5-1 and TRBJ1-1): KAGVTQTPRYLIKTRGQQVTLSCSPISGHRSVSWYQQTPGQGLQFLFEYFSETQRNKGNFPGRFSGRQFSNSRSEMNVSTLELGDSALYLCASSFSGTVNTEAFFGQGTRLTVV.

The rearrangement uses TRBV1 and TRBJ1-6. TRBV1 is recorded as a pseudogene. The CDR3 sequence is 14 residues long. The CDR3 loop is CTSSSYGWSSPLHF. The CDR3 DNA sequence: TGCACCAGCAGCTCCTACGGTTGGAGTTCACCCCTCCACTTT.

The CDR3: CASSLTQGIGYTF. DNA of the CDR3: TGTGCCAGCAGTCTGACGCAGGGGATTGGCTACACCTTC. This chain joins TRBV27 and TRBJ1-2; a possible D gene is TRBD1 (6 bases). Per germline, CDR1 MNHEY and CDR2 SMNVEV (reference sequence). The length of the CDR3 is 13 residues. V was trimmed by 5 bases and J by 7 bases, leaving 14 bases between them.

This chain links TRBV29-1 with TRBJ2-5, with 9 bases aligning to TRBD1. Looked up from germline, CDR1 is SQVTM and CDR2 is ANQGSEA. This CDR3 has 12 amino acids. With V trimmed by 5 bases and J by 3 bases, 1 base remained unmatched. CDR3 protein: CSVRTGEETQYF. In nucleotides, the CDR3 is TGCAGCGTTAGGACAGGGGAAGAGACCCAGTACTTC. Variable domain in full (rest from reference TRBV29-1 and TRBJ2-5): SAVISQKPSRDICQRGTSLTIQCQVDSQVTMMFWYRQQPGQSLTLIATANQGSEATYESGFVIDKFPISRPNLTFSTLTVSNMSPEDSSIYLCSVRTGEETQYFGPGTRLLVL.

The V gene is TRBV12-3 or TRBV12-4, the J gene TRBJ2-1; weak D call: TRBD2 (5 bases). CDR3 length: 12 amino acids. V dropped 3 bases and J dropped 13 bases, with 13 bases sitting between them. The CDR3 bases are TGTGCCAGCAGTTTTAGAAGGGAGATTCAGTTCTTC. It codes for CASSFRREIQFF.

The chain joins TRBV24-1 to TRBJ1-1; D perhaps matches TRBD1 (6 bases). CDR3 size: 14 residues. Trimming removed 3 bases from V and 1 base from J, with 8 bases in between. Germline V CDR1 and CDR2: KGHDR, SFDVKD. CDR3 loop: CATSDATGNTEAFF. The DNA of the CDR3 is TGTGCCACCAGTGATGCGACAGGGAACACTGAAGCTTTCTTT.

This clone was observed once. The rearrangement joins TRBV6-6 to TRBJ2-3; D is undetermined. V lost 4 bases and J 0 bases, leaving 5 bases between the germline ends. CDR1 and CDR2 (germline): MNHNY, SVGAGI (reference sequence). The CDR3 sequence is 13 residues long. The CDR3 protein is CASSSSSTDTQYF. CDR3 in DNA: TGTGCCAGCAGTTCCAGTAGCACAGATACGCAGTATTTT.

The chain carries TRBV7-7 and TRBJ2-7; TRBD1 is a possible D gene (6 bases). Germline values: CDR1 SSHAT, CDR2 FNYEAQ (reference sequence). Trimming removed 1 base from V and 3 bases from J, with 16 bases in between. The CDR3 is 16 residues long. This chain's CDR3 is CASSLETYGQNYEQYF. The CDR3 region has the DNA TGTGCCAGCAGCTTAGAGACCTACGGACAGAACTACGAGCAGTACTTC.

The rearrangement links TRBV5-1 to TRBJ2-7, with 7 nucleotides matching TRBD1. The CDR3 is 14 residues long. Germline trimming cut 3 bases from V and 3 bases from J; bases unmatched to any gene: 6. Germline lookup yields CDR1 SGHRS and CDR2 YFSETQ. The CDR3 nucleotides are TGCGCCAGCAGCTCACAGGGACAGCTCTACGAGCAGTACTTC. Amino acid sequence: CASSSQGQLYEQYF.

This rearrangement joins TRBV27 to TRBJ1-2, with D possibly matching TRBD1 (5 bases). The V and J ends lost 0 bases and 8 bases respectively, with 10 bases between them. CDR3 length: 13 residues. Germline V lookup: CDR1 MNHEY, CDR2 SMNVEV (reference sequence). CDR3 in amino acids: CASSLSSGGGYTF. CDR3 DNA: TGTGCCAGCAGTTTATCCTCCGGGGGGGGCTACACCTTC.

In DNA, the CDR3 is TGTGCCAGCAGTTACTCCCTAGGACAGGTTGGGCGGAACACCGGGGAGCTGTTTTTT. It codes for CASSYSLGQVGRNTGELFF. The V gene is TRBV6-2 or TRBV6-3, the J gene TRBJ2-2; TRBD1 aligns across 7 bases. The trim removed 0 bases at V and 1 base at J, leaving 11 bases unmatched. This CDR3 has 19 residues. From germline, CDR1 is MNHEY and CDR2 SVGEGT.

The CDR3 DNA follows: TGTGCCAGCAGTGTAAATAGCGGGGGCACCGGGGAGCTGTTTTTT. It yields the protein CASSVNSGGTGELFF. This chain uses TRBV2 with TRBJ2-2; 9 bases are shared with TRBD2. CDR1 is SNHLY, CDR2 FYNNEI, per germline. Trimming took 4 bases from V and 4 from J; bases not matched to a gene: 4. CDR3 size: 15 residues.

The V call is TRBV4-2, the J call TRBJ2-7, with 8 bases matching TRBD2. The CDR3 is made up of 15 amino acids. Trimming removed 1 base from V and 6 bases from J; junction bases left unmatched: 8. Germline V lookup: CDR1 LGHNA, CDR2 YNFKEQ. In DNA, the CDR3 is TGTGCCAGCAGCCAAGTAACAGGGAGCGGGAGCGAGCAGTACTTC. Its protein is CASSQVTGSGSEQYF.

The chain has TRBV27 and TRBJ2-3; TRBD2 aligns across 12 bases. This CDR3 region has 16 residues. Germline CDR1 reads MNHEY; CDR2 reads SMNVEV (reference sequence). J was trimmed by 5 bases and V by 4 bases; bases with no gene match: 7. CDR3 protein: CASSSLAGGQKDTQYF. Written as DNA, the CDR3 is TGTGCCAGCAGTTCCCTAGCGGGGGGGCAGAAAGATACGCAGTATTTT.

This rearrangement joins TRBV7-9 to TRBJ1-1, with 9 bases matching TRBD1. J was trimmed by 3 bases and V by 1 base; bases with no gene match: 3. The CDR3 sequence is 15 residues long. Per the germline V gene, CDR1 is SEHNR and CDR2 is FQNEAQ (reference sequence). Written as DNA, the CDR3 is TGTGCCAGCAGCTTAGTAGGACAGGGGTACACTGAAGCTTTCTTT. It is translated as CASSLVGQGYTEAFF. The full variable domain, with the rest looked up from reference TRBV7-9 and TRBJ1-1, is DTGVSQNPRHKITKRGQNVTFRCDPISEHNRLYWYRQTLGQGPEFLTYFQNEAQLEKSRLLSDRFSAERPKGSFSTLEIQRTEQGDSAMYLCASSLVGQGYTEAFFGQGTRLTVV.

The chain links TRBV28 to TRBJ1-2, with a possible D match to TRBD1 (5 bases). The V gene's germline CDR1 is MDHEN and CDR2 SYDVKM. The CDR3 covers 12 residues. The V end was cut by 5 bases, the J end by 8 bases, with 12 bases between. The CDR3 is CASSPARGGYTF. The CDR3 nucleotides read TGTGCCAGCAGTCCTGCAAGGGGAGGCTACACCTTC.

A remark on this clone: Distinct nucleotide sequences in the sample also encode this CDR3. This chain joins TRBV4-1 and TRBJ2-7, with 7 bases identical to TRBD1. CDR1 is MGHRA, CDR2 YSYEKL, per germline. CDR3 size: 13 residues. After removal of 0 bases from V and 4 bases from J, the junction contained 0 bases not matched to a gene. The CDR3, as DNA: TGCGCCAGCAGCCAAGACAGGGGGTACGAGCAGTACTTC. Protein: CASSQDRGYEQYF.

This clone came up once. The gene calls are TRBV4-1 and TRBJ2-7; the D is unclear. Trimming removed 0 bases at V and 3 bases at J, with 6 bases between. CDR1 and CDR2 (germline): MGHRA, YSYEKL. The CDR3 contains 13 residues. The CDR3 loop reads CASSQDNFYEQYF. The CDR3 DNA reads TGCGCCAGCAGCCAAGATAATTTCTACGAGCAGTACTTC.